This T cell receptor (beta chain) was identified in a study of T cell repertoires in cytomegalovirus infection. Study context: Well-studied HLA-B-restricted CMV epitopes were used in the study alongside recently identified HLA-C-restricted ones. TCR beta signatures that were public indicated CMV infection and matching HLA type.

V was pared by 5 bases and J by 5 bases, with 11 bases between. The CDR3 runs to 13 residues. Germline CDR1 SGHKS, CDR2 YYEKEE (reference sequence). On this clonotype itself: Its antigen is unidentified.

In TCRdb, the reads were re-called with MiXCR into one record per CDR3 protein. The sample yields some 920,000 distinct CDR3 sequences, more than 25% seen once. Study results and limitations: Ex vivo responses were dominated by HLA-C-restricted CMV-specific TCR beta clonotypes. Identification of carriers of CMV plus the relevant HLA was achieved through cumulative public TCR beta family frequency.

This rearrangement joins TRBV5-5 to TRBJ1-5; no clear D gene. The source is a human donor in good health (CMV status not recorded). Some clones in this sample may be carry-over from other donors' samples. The material sequenced was cultured CD8+ T cells from PBMCs, taken from culture after CMV antigen stimulation. CDR3 protein: CASRERAYQPQHF. The CDR3 coding sequence is TGTGCCAGCAGAGAAAGGGCCTATCAGCCCCAGCATTTT.